This T cell receptor beta chain was recovered during a study of CD8 T cells in ankylosing spondylitis. Study-level results: Within ankylosing spondylitis blood, a TCR beta motif made up of under 10 highly homologous variants appeared to be characteristic. CD8+ cells made up the disease-linked clones, which were relatively rare in peripheral blood. Disease-associated clones were reportedly significantly overrepresented in matched ankylosing spondylitis synovial fluid.

This clonotype has just a few counts. Its cognate antigen is unknown. The germline CDR1 and CDR2 sequences are SGHNT and YYREEE (reference sequence). This CDR3 has 13 residues. The germline V and J ends were trimmed by 0 bases and 5 bases, with 8 bases remaining between them. 5'-RACE, quantitative and with molecular barcodes, yielded the TCR beta libraries. TCRdb redid the calling of the 5' RACE reads with MiXCR, one entry per CDR3 protein. The sample carries around 130,000 distinct CDR3 sequences, around 7% recorded once. The chain carries TRBV5-4 and TRBJ1-2; unclear D gene. The sample consisted of blood, either unsorted or a sorted T cell fraction (not recorded which). The receptor comes from a male donor with ankylosing spondylitis or in good health (not recorded which). This chain's CDR3 is CASSLALEYGYTF. The CDR3 DNA reads TGTGCCAGCAGCTTGGCCTTGGAGTATGGCTACACCTTC.